These T cell receptor beta chains were read from a single sample in a study of shared clonotypes between healthy human individuals. Measured with immunoSEQ multiplex PCR; TCRdb has only the in-frame clones, and not every one. The sample lists about half a million clones; around 80% were seen once. Specimen: PBMCs. These receptors all stem from a woman in her 40s in good health. Some clones in this sample may be carry-over from other donors' samples. Both conserved end residues are part of each CDR3. The order of the fields is V gene, J gene, clone size, D gene, CDR3 DNA, CDR3 protein. D genes are given only for firm matches. Rows give clone size only sometimes, using once, few, many, or a class for an expanded clone.

v_gene: TRBV5-8
j_gene: TRBJ2-7
abundance: once
d_gene: NA
CDR3nt: TGTGCCAGCAGCCTGGGACATGCCGCCTACGAGCAGTACTTC
CDR3aa: CASSLGHAAYEQYF

v_gene: TRBV19
j_gene: TRBJ2-7
abundance: NA
d_gene: NA
CDR3nt: TGTGCCAGTAGTCGCCAGGGTGTCGACGAGCAGTACTTC
CDR3aa: CASSRQGVDEQYF

v_gene: TRBV14
j_gene: TRBJ2-1
abundance: few
d_gene: TRBD2
CDR3nt: TGTGCCAGCAGCTACGGGACTAGCGGGCACTACAATGAGCAGTTCTTC
CDR3aa: CASSYGTSGHYNEQFF

v_gene: TRBV10-1
j_gene: TRBJ1-2
abundance: NA
d_gene: TRBD1
CDR3nt: TGCGCCAGCAGTGAGGGGGACAGCTATGGCTACACCTTC
CDR3aa: CASSEGDSYGYTF

v_gene: TRBV11-1
j_gene: TRBJ2-1
abundance: NA
d_gene: TRBD1
CDR3nt: TGTGCCAGCAGCGCGGACAGGTACAATGAGCAGTTCTTC
CDR3aa: CASSADRYNEQFF

v_gene: TRBV7-6
j_gene: TRBJ2-3
abundance: NA
d_gene: TRBD1
CDR3nt: TGTGCCAGCAGCTTAGTTGTGGTGGCAGGGGGTGCAGATACGCAGTATTTT
CDR3aa: CASSLVVVAGGADTQYF

v_gene: TRBV27
j_gene: TRBJ2-2
abundance: NA
d_gene: TRBD1
CDR3nt: TGTGCCAGCAGTTTGGGTGACAGGGTCACCGGGGAGCTGTTTTTT
CDR3aa: CASSLGDRVTGELFF

v_gene: TRBV10-3
j_gene: TRBJ2-7
abundance: NA
d_gene: NA
CDR3nt: TGTGCCACCGGCCTGGCGGCGGGGAACTACGAGCAGTACTTC
CDR3aa: CATGLAAGNYEQYF

v_gene: TRBV28
j_gene: TRBJ2-2
abundance: NA
d_gene: TRBD2
CDR3nt: TGTGCCAGCAGCACCATTACCGGGACTAGCGGGAGCAAGGTGGCCGGGGAGCTGTTTTTT
CDR3aa: CASSTITGTSGSKVAGELFF

v_gene: TRBV27
j_gene: TRBJ2-7
abundance: NA
d_gene: NA
CDR3nt: TGTGCCAGCAGTTTGAGGAGGACGCAGTACTACGAGCAGTACTTC
CDR3aa: CASSLRRTQYYEQYF

v_gene: TRBV7-9
j_gene: TRBJ2-1
abundance: NA
d_gene: NA
CDR3nt: TGTGCCAGCAGCTTAGAAGGGGGTAAGCAGTTCTTC
CDR3aa: CASSLEGGKQFF

v_gene: TRBV6-1
j_gene: TRBJ2-7
abundance: NA
d_gene: TRBD2
CDR3nt: TGTGCCAGCGGACTAGTCTACGAGCAGTACTTC
CDR3aa: CASGLVYEQYF

v_gene: TRBV7-3
j_gene: TRBJ2-1
abundance: NA
d_gene: NA
CDR3nt: TGTGCCAGCAGCTCCTCAACGGCCGGAGGTGGCTTCAATGAGCAGTTCTTC
CDR3aa: CASSSSTAGGGFNEQFF

v_gene: TRBV30
j_gene: TRBJ2-5
abundance: NA
d_gene: TRBD1
CDR3nt: TGTGCCTGGAGTGCGGACGGGACAGACCAAGAGACCCAGTACTTC
CDR3aa: CAWSADGTDQETQYF

v_gene: TRBV7-7
j_gene: TRBJ2-1
abundance: NA
d_gene: NA
CDR3nt: TGTGCCAGCAGCCCTGGGGAGACCTACAATGAGCAGTTCTTC
CDR3aa: CASSPGETYNEQFF

v_gene: TRBV5-1
j_gene: TRBJ1-1
abundance: once
d_gene: NA
CDR3nt: TGCGCCAGCAGCTTGTACTCGGGGGACACTGAAGCTTTCTTT
CDR3aa: CASSLYSGDTEAFF

v_gene: TRBV10-3
j_gene: TRBJ2-5
abundance: NA
d_gene: NA
CDR3nt: TGTGCCATCAGTGTTTTAGGAGAGACCCAGTACTTC
CDR3aa: CAISVLGETQYF

v_gene: TRBV5-1
j_gene: TRBJ2-1
abundance: NA
d_gene: TRBD2
CDR3nt: TGCGCCAGCAGCAGGCTAGCGGGAGATCAGTTCTTC
CDR3aa: CASSRLAGDQFF

v_gene: TRBV7-2
j_gene: TRBJ2-2
abundance: many
d_gene: TRBD2
CDR3nt: TGTGCCAGCAGCTCACGGACTAGCGAGACCGGGGAGCTGTTTTTT
CDR3aa: CASSSRTSETGELFF

v_gene: TRBV11-2
j_gene: TRBJ1-2
abundance: few
d_gene: NA
CDR3nt: TGTGCCAGCAGCGCCCCAATTAAAGGGAGCTACACCTTC
CDR3aa: CASSAPIKGSYTF

v_gene: TRBV11-2
j_gene: TRBJ2-1
abundance: NA
d_gene: TRBD2
CDR3nt: TGTGCCAGCAGCTTAATAGCGGGAGGAGCCTCCTACAATGAGCAGTTCTTC
CDR3aa: CASSLIAGGASYNEQFF

v_gene: TRBV11-1
j_gene: TRBJ1-1
abundance: many
d_gene: NA
CDR3nt: TGTGCCAGCAGCAAGGAATTGAACACTGAAGCTTTCTTT
CDR3aa: CASSKELNTEAFF